Below are 23 T cell receptor beta chains sequenced from a single sample in a study of T cell responses to AZD1222 COVID-19 vaccine. Some clones are missing from TCRdb's copy, which holds only in-frame ones; the method was immunoSEQ multiplex PCR. The repertoire consists of under 250,000 clones, with about 93% occurring once and the leading ten covering around 1%. Sequencing was performed on peripheral blood, taken on day 0 of MenACWY control vaccination. All receptors come from an adult in good health.

The chain employs TRBV19 and TRBJ2-5; TRBD1 is a possible D gene (6 bases). From germline, CDR1 is LNHDA and CDR2 SQIVND (reference sequence). This CDR3 contains 13 residues. Trimming took 5 bases from V and 7 from J, leaving 14 bases between them. The CDR3 coding sequence is TGTGCCAGTAGTTCAGGGGCCTCGGGGACCCAGTACTTC. Translation gives CASSSGASGTQYF. Full variable domain (outside the CDR3, taken from reference TRBV19 and TRBJ2-5): DGGITQSPKYLFRKEGQNVTLSCEQNLNHDAMYWYRQDPGQGLRLIYYSQIVNDFQKGDIAEGYSVSREKKESFPLTVTSAQKNPTAFYLCASSSGASGTQYFGPGTRLLVL.

The chain recombines TRBV10-3 with TRBJ1-1, with a possible D match to TRBD1 (6 bases). Germline V gives CDR1 ENHRY, CDR2 SYGVKD. Trimming took off 6 bases at V and 10 bases at J, with 12 bases between the two ends. The CDR3 extends over 11 amino acids. The chain's CDR3 is CAIRVGAGAFF. The CDR3 DNA reads TGTGCCATCAGGGTGGGGGCAGGAGCTTTCTTT.

J is TRBJ1-1 and V is TRBV28, with a possible D match to TRBD1 (6 bases). Germline V lookup: CDR1 MDHEN, CDR2 SYDVKM. This CDR3 has 10 amino acids. Trimming stripped 11 bases from V and 12 bases from J, with 16 bases between. For the CDR3, the DNA is TGTGCCTGCCGGGGGGCTAGAACTTTCTTT. Translation gives CACRGARTFF.

V usage is TRBV4-1 and J usage is TRBJ2-7; D is perhaps TRBD1 (6 bases). The CDR3 consists of 17 residues. With 0 bases removed from V and 0 bases from J, the gap between germline ends came to 15 bases. Germline CDR1 MGHRA, CDR2 YSYEKL. The CDR3 DNA sequence: TGCGCCAGCAGCCAAGATCGTGACAGGCTCAGCTCCTACGAGCAGTACTTC. Translated: CASSQDRDRLSSYEQYF.

This sequence joins TRBV7-9 and TRBJ1-6; 10 bases are shared with TRBD1. Germline V gene data show CDR1 as SEHNR and CDR2 as FQNEAQ (reference sequence). This CDR3 is 15 amino acids long. V lost 5 bases and J lost 5; bases outside the gene matches: 3. CDR3 residues: CASSTGQGNNSPLHF. The CDR3 nucleotides read TGTGCCAGCAGCACGGGACAGGGGAATAATTCACCCCTCCACTTT. Full variable domain (rest looked up from reference TRBV7-9 and TRBJ1-6): DTGVSQNPRHKITKRGQNVTFRCDPISEHNRLYWYRQTLGQGPEFLTYFQNEAQLEKSRLLSDRFSAERPKGSFSTLEIQRTEQGDSAMYLCASSTGQGNNSPLHFGNGTRLTVT.

The genes are TRBV6-2 or TRBV6-3 and TRBJ1-6; D is undetermined. Trimming pared 3 bases from V and 5 bases from J, leaving 8 bases between. The CDR3 is made up of 14 amino acids. Germline loops: CDR1 MNHEY, CDR2 SVGEGT. CDR3 in DNA: TGTGCCAGCAGTTATATACAGAATAATTCACCCCTCCACTTT. Its protein is CASSYIQNNSPLHF.

The chain is built from TRBV2 and TRBJ1-5; 7 positions agree with TRBD1. The CDR3 has 18 amino acids. The ends lost 4 bases at V and 0 bases at J; junction bases unmatched: 12. Germline V CDR1 and CDR2: SNHLY, FYNNEI. For the CDR3, the DNA is TGTGCCAGCAGTGCCCGGGCAGGGGGTCTCAGTAGCAATCAGCCCCAGCATTTT. Translated, it gives CASSARAGGLSSNQPQHF.

The rearrangement joins TRBV18 to TRBJ1-2; no reliable D call. Trimming pared 1 base from V and 4 bases from J, leaving 16 bases between. The CDR3 covers 16 residues. Germline V lookup: CDR1 KGHSH, CDR2 LQKENI. In nucleotides, the CDR3 is TGTGCCAGCTCACCACTATCGGGGAAACATGGCTATGGCTACACCTTC. Translation gives CASSPLSGKHGYGYTF.

V gene TRBV19 combines with J gene TRBJ1-3; no clear D gene. Germline CDR1 is LNHDA and CDR2 is SQIVND (reference sequence). This CDR3 is 15 amino acids long. Trimming left V 5 bases short and J 0 bases short, with 11 bases between. The CDR3 DNA reads as TGTGCCAGTAGTCCGGACCCAATCTCTGGAAACACCATATATTTT. This gives the protein CASSPDPISGNTIYF.

CDR3 nucleotides: TGTGCCAGCAGCTCCCGACAGGTTGGAAACACCATATATTTT. The encoded protein is CASSSRQVGNTIYF. The chain combines TRBV13 with TRBJ1-3; D is possibly TRBD1 (6 bases). Trimming took off 4 bases at V and 3 bases at J, with 10 bases between the two ends. The CDR3 is 14 residues long. Germline assignment: CDR1 PRHDT and CDR2 FYEKMQ (reference sequence).

V gene TRBV7-2 combines with J gene TRBJ1-2, with 7 bases fitting TRBD1. Trimming cost V 3 bases and J 8 bases; bases outside gene matches: 9. The CDR3 has 14 residues. Germline V lookup: CDR1 SGHTA, CDR2 FQGNSA. As DNA, the CDR3 is TGTGCCAGCAGCTTCGGCAGGGGGTTTGAAGGCTACACCTTC. It translates to CASSFGRGFEGYTF.

The chain couples TRBV7-2 to TRBJ2-5; possibly TRBD1 for D (5 bases). CDR1 and CDR2 (germline): SGHTA, FQGNSA. Trimming shortened V by 5 bases and J by 2 bases, and 21 bases separated the two germline ends. This CDR3 has 17 residues. The CDR3 is CASSPVSRYRPQETQYF. DNA of the CDR3: TGTGCCAGCAGCCCAGTCTCGAGGTACAGGCCACAAGAGACCCAGTACTTC. Drawing the rest from reference TRBV7-2 and TRBJ2-5, the complete variable domain is GAGVSQSPSNKVTEKGKDVELRCDPISGHTALYWYRQSLGQGLEFLIYFQGNSAPDKSGLPSDRFSAERTGGSVSTLTIQRTQQEDSAVYLCASSPVSRYRPQETQYFGPGTRLLVL.

The gene calls are TRBV10-3 and TRBJ1-1; the D is unclear. The CDR3 totals 16 residues. Germline assignment: CDR1 ENHRY and CDR2 SYGVKD. V was clipped by 0 bases and J by 2 bases, with 13 bases between them. The CDR3 spells CAISESVDRYNTEAFF. As DNA, the CDR3 is TGTGCCATCAGTGAGTCCGTCGACCGTTATAACACTGAAGCTTTCTTT.

This chain joins TRBV10-1 and TRBJ1-5; D possibly corresponds to TRBD1 (5 bases). CDR1 WNHNN and CDR2 SYGVQD come from the germline V gene (reference sequence). V lost 11 bases to trimming and J lost 4 bases, with 18 bases between them. The CDR3 is 14 amino acids. The CDR3 reads CARLRGEENQPQHF. The CDR3 bases are TGCGCCCGCCTCCGGGGGGAAGAGAATCAGCCCCAGCATTTT.

V usage is TRBV28 and J usage is TRBJ1-2; D remains ambiguous. The germline CDR1 and CDR2 sequences are MDHEN and SYDVKM. V lost 7 bases and J 4 bases, leaving 13 bases between the germline ends. The CDR3 covers 13 residues. CDR3: CASTSITSYGYTF. For the CDR3, the DNA is TGTGCCAGCACCTCGATCACCAGCTATGGCTACACCTTC.

This chain uses TRBV7-9 with TRBJ2-5, with 7 nucleotides matching TRBD2. Trimming took 5 bases from V and 2 from J; bases not matched to a gene: 11. CDR1 and CDR2 (germline): SEHNR, FQNEAQ (reference sequence). This CDR3 comprises 16 residues. The CDR3 sequence is CASSQHGASGQETQYF. The CDR3 region has the DNA TGTGCCAGCAGCCAACACGGGGCTAGCGGACAAGAGACCCAGTACTTC.

The chain carries TRBV3-1 (or the pseudogene TRBV3-2) and TRBJ1-3; perhaps TRBD1 as D (5 bases). V lost 1 base, J lost 4 bases, and 11 bases lay in between. The CDR3 runs to 15 residues. Germline V gene lookup returns CDR1 LGHDT and CDR2 YNNKEL (reference sequence). CDR3 bases: TGTGCCAGCAGCCAAGGCAGGGCGAGGGGAAACACCATATATTTT. This codes for CASSQGRARGNTIYF.

The gene calls are TRBV7-6 and TRBJ1-1; the match to TRBD1 covers 9 bases. Per the germline V gene, CDR1 is SGHVS and CDR2 is FNYEAQ. V was clipped by 0 bases and J by 4 bases; unmatched bases: 6. CDR3 length: 16 amino acids. This chain's CDR3 is CASSLAETGGGTEAFF. The CDR3 DNA reads as TGTGCCAGCAGCTTAGCCGAAACAGGGGGCGGCACTGAAGCTTTCTTT.

V is TRBV12-3 or TRBV12-4 and J is TRBJ1-5; a weak D match, TRBD1 (5 bases). The CDR3 loop spans 12 amino acids. V was pared by 11 bases and J by 6 bases, with 14 bases between. The CDR3 sequence: CAGGFGSQPQHF. The CDR3 DNA reads as TGTGCCGGGGGGTTCGGGAGTCAGCCCCAGCATTTT.

The rearrangement links TRBV18 to TRBJ1-1; 10 nucleotides line up with TRBD1. The germline CDR1 and CDR2 sequences are KGHSH and LQKENI. V was clipped by 8 bases and J by 4 bases; unmatched bases: 10. The CDR3 is 15 amino acids. The CDR3 protein is CASPPDRGRGTEAFF. CDR3 DNA: TGTGCCAGCCCCCCCGACAGGGGGCGAGGCACTGAAGCTTTCTTT.

The V call is TRBV3-1 (or the pseudogene TRBV3-2), the J call TRBJ1-6; D gene unclear. In germline, CDR1 is LGHDT, CDR2 YNNKEL (reference sequence). V was clipped by 1 base and J by 6 bases, with 10 bases between them. This CDR3 is 15 amino acids long. The CDR3 region is CASSQGNRRNSPLHF. The CDR3 DNA is TGTGCCAGCAGCCAAGGCAATAGGCGTAATTCACCCCTCCACTTT.

DNA for the CDR3: TGTGCCATCAGTGAAGCGGGGGGGTCGGAGACCCAGTACTTC. Amino acids: CAISEAGGSETQYF. The V and J genes are TRBV10-3 and TRBJ2-5; 10 positions agree with TRBD2. CDR3 length: 14 residues. After removal of 3 bases from V and 5 bases from J, the junction contained 3 bases not matched to a gene. Per germline, CDR1 ENHRY and CDR2 SYGVKD.

This clone was seen only once. The chain combines TRBV7-9 with TRBJ1-3, with D possibly matching TRBD1 (5 bases). Germline CDR1 SEHNR, CDR2 FQNEAQ (reference sequence). With 5 bases removed from V and 0 bases from J, the gap between germline ends came to 14 bases. The CDR3 is 16 amino acids. This chain's CDR3 is CASSTRQPSSGNTIYF. Here the CDR3 DNA reads TGTGCCAGCAGCACCCGACAGCCGAGCTCTGGAAACACCATATATTTT. The full variable domain, its missing parts supplied by reference TRBV7-9 and TRBJ1-3, is DTGVSQNPRHKITKRGQNVTFRCDPISEHNRLYWYRQTLGQGPEFLTYFQNEAQLEKSRLLSDRFSAERPKGSFSTLEIQRTEQGDSAMYLCASSTRQPSSGNTIYFGEGSWLTVV.